The sequence of this TCR beta chain was determined in a study of CD8 T cells in ankylosing spondylitis. Study findings and constraints: Within peripheral blood, clones linked to disease were CD8+ and relatively rare. Ankylosing spondylitis blood appeared to carry a characteristic TCR beta motif of several highly homologous variants.

Using its own MiXCR run on the 5' RACE reads, TCRdb lists one record per CDR3 protein. The sample gives about 800,000 distinct CDR3 sequences, about 10% of which show up once; roughly 0.51% is in the top ten. V was cut by 7 bases and J by 2 bases, with 14 bases left in between. This CDR3 has 14 amino acids. In this sample, this clonotype turned up many times. Its cognate antigen is unknown. Sequenced material: blood, either unsorted or a sorted T cell fraction (not recorded which). The genes are TRBV12-3 or TRBV12-4 and TRBJ1-1; D call uncertain. This TCR was recovered from a male donor with ankylosing spondylitis. The CDR3 DNA is TGTGCCAGCACCCTTAGACACCTTAACACTGAAGCTTTCTTT. Translating it yields CASTLRHLNTEAFF.